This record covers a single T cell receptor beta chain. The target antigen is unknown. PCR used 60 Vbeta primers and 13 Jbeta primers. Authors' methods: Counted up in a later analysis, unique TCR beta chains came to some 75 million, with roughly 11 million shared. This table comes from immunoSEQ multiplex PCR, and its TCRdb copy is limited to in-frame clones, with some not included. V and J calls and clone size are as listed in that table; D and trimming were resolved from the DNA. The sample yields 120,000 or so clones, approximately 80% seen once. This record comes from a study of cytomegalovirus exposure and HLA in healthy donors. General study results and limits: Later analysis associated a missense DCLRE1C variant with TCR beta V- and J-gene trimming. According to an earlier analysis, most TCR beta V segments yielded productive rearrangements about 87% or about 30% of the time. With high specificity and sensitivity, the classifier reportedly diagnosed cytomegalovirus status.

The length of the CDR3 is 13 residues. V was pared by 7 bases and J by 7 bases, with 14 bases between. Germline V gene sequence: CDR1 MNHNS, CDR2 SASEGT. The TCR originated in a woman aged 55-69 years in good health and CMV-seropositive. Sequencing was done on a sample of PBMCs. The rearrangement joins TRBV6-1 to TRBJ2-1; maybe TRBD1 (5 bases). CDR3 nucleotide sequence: TGTGCCAGCACCAACAGGCCTGAAAATGAGCAGTTCTTC. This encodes CASTNRPENEQFF.